The 22 T cell receptor beta chains reported below all come from one sample, sequenced in a study of T-cell reconstitution after alpha-beta-depleted transplantation in children. Unique molecular identifiers were incorporated into the prepared TCRbeta library. A single record per CDR3 protein comes from TCRdb applying MiXCR to the PCR reads. The sample records around 440,000 distinct CDR3 sequences, over 9.5% being singletons. Sequencing used PBMCs, obtained before TCRalphabeta/CD19-depleted stem cell transplant. The receptors come from a child aged 2 to 15 with inherited bone marrow failure, due to receive a stem cell transplant.

This clonotype has a count of ten or more. The chain joins TRBV4-3 to TRBJ2-7; TRBD1 or TRBD2 may be the D gene (5 bases each). This CDR3 contains 14 residues. Trimming removed 4 bases at V and 7 bases at J, with 17 bases between. CDR1 is LGHNA, CDR2 YSLEER, per germline. CDR3 in DNA: TGCGCCAGCAGCCTTCGACCGGGACCTGGGGAGCAGTACTTC. Translation: CASSLRPGPGEQYF.

As concerns this clonotype: Just one base apart from a much larger clone, this may be a read error. The V call is TRBV7-6, the J call TRBJ1-1; TRBD1 might be the D (6 bases). The CDR3 is 13 amino acids. Germline V gene data show CDR1 as SGHVS and CDR2 as FNYEAQ. The CDR3 spells CSSSSPGETEAFF. In nucleotides, the CDR3 is TGTTCCAGCAGCTCCCCAGGGGAAACTGAAGCTTTCTTT.

This clonotype was seen ten or more times. V and J are TRBV7-9 and TRBJ2-7; D perhaps matches TRBD2 (6 bases). The V end lost 2 bases, the J end lost 2 bases, and 10 bases lay between the germline ends. The CDR3 runs 14 residues. CDR1 is SEHNR and CDR2 is FQNEAQ in the germline V gene (reference sequence). The CDR3 DNA follows: TGTGCCAGCAGCTTAAGGGACTCACCCTACGAGCAGTACTTC. Protein product: CASSLRDSPYEQYF.

This clonotype was found a few times. The chain recombines TRBV4-1 with TRBJ2-1, with 9 nucleotides matching TRBD2. The CDR3 covers 13 residues. The J segment lost 6 bases and the V segment lost 4 bases, leaving 1 base of the junction unmatched. Germline V gene lookup returns CDR1 MGHRA and CDR2 YSYEKL. The CDR3 region is CASSPSGTNEQFF. CDR3 DNA sequence: TGCGCCAGCAGCCCTAGCGGGACCAATGAGCAGTTCTTC.

This clonotype was counted ten times or more. The chain links TRBV5-1 to TRBJ2-7; 9 positions agree with TRBD2. Trimming took 3 bases from V and 2 from J; bases not matched to a gene: 9. The germline CDR1 and CDR2 sequences are SGHRS and YFSETQ. The CDR3 extends over 16 amino acids. CDR3 sequence: CASSSTSGGRAYEQYF. The CDR3 region has the DNA TGCGCCAGCAGCTCTACCAGCGGGGGGAGGGCCTACGAGCAGTACTTC. Complete variable domain (other parts from reference TRBV5-1 and TRBJ2-7): KAGVTQTPRYLIKTRGQQVTLSCSPISGHRSVSWYQQTPGQGLQFLFEYFSETQRNKGNFPGRFSGRQFSNSRSEMNVSTLELGDSALYLCASSSTSGGRAYEQYFGPGTRLTVT.

There are many counts of this clonotype. CDR3 sequence: CASSLVTGSEQYF. The DNA of the CDR3 is TGTGCCAGCAGCTTAGTAACAGGGAGCGAGCAGTACTTC. The rearrangement links TRBV7-9 to TRBJ2-7; D may be TRBD1 (6 bases). In germline, CDR1 is SEHNR, CDR2 FQNEAQ (reference sequence). This CDR3 region has 13 residues. Trimming removed 1 base from V and 6 bases from J, with 10 bases in between.

V and J are TRBV20-1 and TRBJ1-3, with D possibly matching TRBD1 (5 bases). The CDR3 has 14 amino acids. Between the trimmed V and J ends, which lost 6 bases and 0 bases, there was a span of 12 bases. From germline, CDR1 is DFQATT and CDR2 SNEGSKA (reference sequence). CDR3 sequence: CSALQGGSGNTIYF. The CDR3 DNA is TGCAGTGCGTTGCAGGGAGGCTCTGGAAACACCATATATTTT.

This clonotype was detected only a few times. The chain carries TRBV20-1 and TRBJ2-4, with TRBD1 matching 9 bases. CDR3 length: 15 amino acids. Losses at the gene ends were 6 bases for V and 0 bases for J; bases not matched to a gene: 6. Germline V gene data show CDR1 as DFQATT and CDR2 as SNEGSKA (reference sequence). CDR3 sequence (DNA): TGCAGTGCCGATGACAGGGGGAAAGCCAAAAACATTCAGTACTTC. Protein product: CSADDRGKAKNIQYF.

This clonotype was observed at least ten times. This chain connects TRBV6-2 or TRBV6-3 to TRBJ2-7; possibly TRBD1 for D (5 bases). Germline CDR1 MNHEY, CDR2 SVGEGT. CDR3 length: 15 residues. The V end lost 2 bases, the J end lost 2 bases, and 13 bases lay between the germline ends. The CDR3 sequence is CASSYVAGLAYEQYF. CDR3 nucleotide sequence: TGTGCCAGCAGTTACGTCGCAGGGCTAGCCTACGAGCAGTACTTC.

This chain's CDR3 is CASSLELSGTSSYEQYF. Here the CDR3 DNA reads TGTGCCAGCAGCTTAGAACTAAGCGGGACAAGCTCCTACGAGCAGTACTTC. This chain uses TRBV11-2 with TRBJ2-7; weak D call: TRBD2 (7 bases). Germline lookup yields CDR1 SGHAT and CDR2 FQNNGV. CDR3 size: 17 residues. Trimming removed 0 bases at V and 0 bases at J, with 15 bases between.

This clonotype was picked up a small number of times. CDR3 sequence (DNA): TGTGCCAGCAGCTTGGCTCGGGGGACCCTCCAGACCGGGGAGCTGTTTTTT. Amino acids: CASSLARGTLQTGELFF. The chain recombines TRBV5-4 with TRBJ2-2; a possible D gene is TRBD2 (6 bases). With 0 bases removed from V and 5 bases from J, the gap between germline ends came to 17 bases. The germline CDR1 and CDR2 sequences are SGHNT and YYREEE (reference sequence). CDR3 size: 17 residues.

The sample holds many counts of this clonotype. J is TRBJ2-3 and V is TRBV5-1, with D perhaps TRBD2 (6 bases). The germline V gene encodes CDR1 SGHRS and CDR2 YFSETQ. There are 17 residues in the CDR3. Deletions cut 1 base from V and 0 bases from J, with 15 bases between. DNA of the CDR3: TGCGCCAGCAGCTTGCCGCGACTAGATCCTAGCACAGATACGCAGTATTTT. The encoded protein is CASSLPRLDPSTDTQYF.

This clonotype was observed a few times. This chain connects TRBV4-3 to TRBJ1-5, with D unresolved. V lost 0 bases to trimming and J lost 5 bases, with 8 bases between them. The CDR3 has 14 amino acids. CDR1 and CDR2 from the germline V gene are LGHNA and YSLEER. CDR3 sequence (DNA): TGCGCCAGCAGCCAAGATAAACGAGATCAGCCCCAGCATTTT. Translation: CASSQDKRDQPQHF.

The chain carries TRBV30 and TRBJ2-1, with D maybe TRBD1 (6 bases). The CDR3 is made up of 16 amino acids. Germline assignment: CDR1 GTSNPN and CDR2 SVGIG (reference sequence). The V end was cut by 0 bases, the J end by 0 bases, with 12 bases between. CDR3 protein: CAWSVGGSGSYNEQFF. CDR3 sequence (DNA): TGTGCCTGGAGTGTAGGGGGAAGCGGCTCCTACAATGAGCAGTTCTTC.

The J gene is TRBJ2-2, the V gene TRBV12-3 or TRBV12-4; the D gene could be TRBD1 or TRBD2 (6 bases each). V was shortened by 8 bases and J by 0 bases, with 19 bases between the two germline ends. The CDR3 extends over 17 amino acids. The CDR3 sequence is CASWTWVGGANTGELFF. The CDR3 DNA reads TGTGCCAGCTGGACTTGGGTCGGGGGCGCGAACACCGGGGAGCTGTTTTTT.

This clonotype was found a few times. The gene calls are TRBV6-1 and TRBJ2-2; 14 bases line up with TRBD2. J was trimmed by 6 bases and V by 5 bases; bases with no gene match: 8. There are 17 residues in the CDR3. Germline V CDR1 and CDR2: MNHNS, SASEGT. The CDR3 sequence: CASSPRLAGGPAGELFF. CDR3 nucleotides: TGTGCCAGCAGTCCCCGACTAGCGGGAGGGCCCGCCGGGGAGCTGTTTTTT.

This clonotype has only a few counts. The genes are TRBV7-2 and TRBJ2-3; D gene ambiguous. Deletions cut 3 bases from V and 4 bases from J, with 20 bases between. This CDR3 spans 17 amino acids. In germline, CDR1 is SGHTA, CDR2 FQGNSA. The CDR3 here is CASSLYRSSQSPDTQYF. The CDR3, as DNA: TGTGCCAGCAGCTTGTATAGGTCGTCGCAGTCCCCAGATACGCAGTATTTT. Based on the CDR3 plus reference TRBV7-2 and TRBJ2-3, the full variable domain is GAGVSQSPSNKVTEKGKDVELRCDPISGHTALYWYRQSLGQGLEFLIYFQGNSAPDKSGLPSDRFSAERTGGSVSTLTIQRTQQEDSAVYLCASSLYRSSQSPDTQYFGPGTRLTVL.

This clonotype was seen at least ten times. The chain recombines TRBV19 with TRBJ2-5; no clear D. Germline V gene lookup returns CDR1 LNHDA and CDR2 SQIVND (reference sequence). V lost 7 bases to trimming and J lost 4 bases, with 10 bases between them. This CDR3 comprises 12 residues. The CDR3 is CASNPGGETQYF. CDR3 bases: TGTGCCAGTAACCCAGGTGGAGAGACCCAGTACTTC.

This clonotype showed up many times. The chain uses TRBV19 and TRBJ1-5, with D possibly TRBD1 on 5 matching bases. The ends were cut back, 8 bases at V and 4 bases at J, with 15 bases in the middle. This CDR3 is built from 14 residues. CDR1 and CDR2 (germline): LNHDA, SQIVND (reference sequence). CDR3 nucleotides: TGTGCCAGTCGAGGATGGGGGGGGAATCAGCCCCAGCATTTT. Translation gives CASRGWGGNQPQHF.

This clonotype has at least ten counts. This rearrangement joins TRBV28 to TRBJ2-7, with D possibly matching TRBD2 (6 bases). This CDR3 is 12 amino acids long. The V gene lost 6 bases and the J gene lost 5 bases, with 11 bases spanning the gap. From germline, CDR1 is MDHEN and CDR2 SYDVKM. The CDR3 region is CASRLTSNEQYF. In DNA, the CDR3 is TGTGCCAGCAGACTAACTAGCAACGAGCAGTACTTC. Full variable domain (outside the CDR3, taken from reference TRBV28 and TRBJ2-7): DVKVTQSSRYLVKRTGEKVFLECVQDMDHENMFWYRQDPGLGLRLIYFSYDVKMKEKGDIPEGYSVSREKKERFSLILESASTNQTSMYLCASRLTSNEQYFGPGTRLTVT.

At least ten counts were recorded for this clonotype. The CDR3 sequence is CASSLAGTGAGYGYTF. The CDR3 bases are TGTGCCAGCAGCTTAGCCGGGACAGGGGCCGGCTATGGCTACACCTTC. The genes are TRBV7-9 and TRBJ1-2; TRBD1 matches 10 bases. Germline V CDR1 and CDR2: SEHNR, FQNEAQ (reference sequence). This CDR3 comprises 16 residues. With 0 bases clipped from V and 4 bases from J, the junction kept 5 bases outside the gene matches.

This clonotype was seen at least ten times. CDR3 sequence (DNA): TGCAGTGCGAAAGTAGCGGCCATGAACACCGGGGAGCTGTTTTTT. Encoded protein: CSAKVAAMNTGELFF. The J gene is TRBJ2-2, the V gene TRBV20-1, with D possibly TRBD2 on 6 matching bases. The CDR3 is 15 residues long. Germline CDR1 and CDR2: DFQATT and SNEGSKA (reference sequence). Trimming pared 6 bases from V and 1 base from J, leaving 15 bases between.